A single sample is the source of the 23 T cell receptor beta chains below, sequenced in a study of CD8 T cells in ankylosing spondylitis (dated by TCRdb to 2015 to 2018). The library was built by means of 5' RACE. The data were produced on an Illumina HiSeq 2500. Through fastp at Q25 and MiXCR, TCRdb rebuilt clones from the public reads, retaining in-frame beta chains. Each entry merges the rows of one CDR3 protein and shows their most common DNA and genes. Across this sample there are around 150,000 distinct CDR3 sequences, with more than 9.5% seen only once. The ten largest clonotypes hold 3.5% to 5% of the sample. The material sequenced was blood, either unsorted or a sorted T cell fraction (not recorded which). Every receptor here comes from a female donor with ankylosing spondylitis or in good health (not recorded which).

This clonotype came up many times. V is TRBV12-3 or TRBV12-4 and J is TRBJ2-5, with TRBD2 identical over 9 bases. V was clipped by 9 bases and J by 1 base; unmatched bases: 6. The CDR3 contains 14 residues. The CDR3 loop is CASNGGRAQETQYF. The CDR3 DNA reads TGTGCCAGTAATGGCGGGAGGGCCCAAGAGACCCAGTACTTC.

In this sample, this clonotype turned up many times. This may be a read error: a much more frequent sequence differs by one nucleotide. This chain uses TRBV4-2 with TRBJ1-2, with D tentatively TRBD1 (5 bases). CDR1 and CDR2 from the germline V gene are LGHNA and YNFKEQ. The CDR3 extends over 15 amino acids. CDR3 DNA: TGTGCCAGCAGCCAAGATTTGGTCAGGGACTATGGCTACGCCTTC. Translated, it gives CASSQDLVRDYGYAF.

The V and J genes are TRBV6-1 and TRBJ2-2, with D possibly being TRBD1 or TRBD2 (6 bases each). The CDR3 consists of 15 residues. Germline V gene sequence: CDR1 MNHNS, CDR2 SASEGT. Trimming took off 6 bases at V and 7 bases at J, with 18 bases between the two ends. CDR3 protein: CASSLRLGGNGELFF. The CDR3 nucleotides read TGTGCCAGCAGCCTTAGACTAGGGGGGAACGGGGAGCTGTTTTTT.

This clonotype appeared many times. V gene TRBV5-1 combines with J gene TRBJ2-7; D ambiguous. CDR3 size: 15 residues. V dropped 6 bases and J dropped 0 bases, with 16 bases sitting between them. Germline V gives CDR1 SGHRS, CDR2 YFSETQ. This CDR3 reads CASTNPGPSSYEQYF. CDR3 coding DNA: TGCGCCAGCACTAACCCTGGGCCAAGCTCCTACGAGCAGTACTTC. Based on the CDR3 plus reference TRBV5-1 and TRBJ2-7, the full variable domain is KAGVTQTPRYLIKTRGQQVTLSCSPISGHRSVSWYQQTPGQGLQFLFEYFSETQRNKGNFPGRFSGRQFSNSRSEMNVSTLELGDSALYLCASTNPGPSSYEQYFGPGTRLTVT.

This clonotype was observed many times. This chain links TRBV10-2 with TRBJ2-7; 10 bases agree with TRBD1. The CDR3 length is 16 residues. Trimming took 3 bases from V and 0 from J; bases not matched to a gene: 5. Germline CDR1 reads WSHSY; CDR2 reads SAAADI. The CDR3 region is CASSDPGQGSSYEQYF. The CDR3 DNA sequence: TGCGCCAGCAGTGACCCGGGACAGGGGTCCTCCTACGAGCAGTACTTC.

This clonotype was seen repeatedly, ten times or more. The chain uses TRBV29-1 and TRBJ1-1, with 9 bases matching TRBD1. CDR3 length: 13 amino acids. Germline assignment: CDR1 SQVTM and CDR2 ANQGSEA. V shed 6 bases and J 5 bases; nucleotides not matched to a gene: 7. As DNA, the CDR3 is TGCAGCGTGGGCCGGGACAGGGATACTGAAGCTTTCTTT. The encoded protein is CSVGRDRDTEAFF.

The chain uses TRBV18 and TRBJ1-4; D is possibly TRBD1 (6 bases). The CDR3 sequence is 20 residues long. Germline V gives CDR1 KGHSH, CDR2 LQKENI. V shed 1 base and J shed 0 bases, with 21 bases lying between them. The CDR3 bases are TGTGCCAGCTCACCACTTAAAGCGACAGGACCGATTGCAACTAATGAAAAACTGTTTTTT. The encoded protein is CASSPLKATGPIATNEKLFF.

The CDR3 is CASSLKETPYTEAFF. For the CDR3, the DNA is TGTGCCAGCAGCTTAAAAGAGACACCTTACACTGAAGCTTTCTTT. The chain carries TRBV11-2 and TRBJ1-1; D remains unclear. The CDR3 covers 15 residues. V was clipped by 2 bases and J by 3 bases, with 13 bases between them. Germline values: CDR1 SGHAT, CDR2 FQNNGV.

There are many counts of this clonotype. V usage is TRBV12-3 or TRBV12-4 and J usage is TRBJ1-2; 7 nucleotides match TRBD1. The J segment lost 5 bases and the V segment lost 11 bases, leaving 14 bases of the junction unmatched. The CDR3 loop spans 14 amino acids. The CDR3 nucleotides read TGTGCCGCGAGACAGACAGGGTTCAGTTATGGCTACACCTTC. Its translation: CAARQTGFSYGYTF.

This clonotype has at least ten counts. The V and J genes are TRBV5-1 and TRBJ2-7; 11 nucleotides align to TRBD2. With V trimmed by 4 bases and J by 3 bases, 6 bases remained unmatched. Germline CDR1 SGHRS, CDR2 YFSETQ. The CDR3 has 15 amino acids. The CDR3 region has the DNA TGCGCCAGCAGCATCTCCGGGACTAGCGGCTACGAGCAGTACTTC. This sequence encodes CASSISGTSGYEQYF.

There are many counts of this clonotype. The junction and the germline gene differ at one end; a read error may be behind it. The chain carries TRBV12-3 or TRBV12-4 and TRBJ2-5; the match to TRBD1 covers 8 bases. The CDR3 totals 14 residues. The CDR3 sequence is CASSERTGQGTQYF. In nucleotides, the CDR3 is TGTGCCAGCAGTGAAAGGACAGGGCAAGGGACCCAGTACTTC.

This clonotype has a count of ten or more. CDR3: CASSLGAGVTEAFF. DNA for the CDR3: TGTGCCAGCAGCCTCGGGGCCGGAGTCACTGAAGCTTTCTTT. The chain uses TRBV12-3 or TRBV12-4 and TRBJ1-1; a possible D gene is TRBD1 (5 bases). V lost 6 bases to trimming and J lost 4 bases, with 15 bases between them. CDR3 size: 14 residues.

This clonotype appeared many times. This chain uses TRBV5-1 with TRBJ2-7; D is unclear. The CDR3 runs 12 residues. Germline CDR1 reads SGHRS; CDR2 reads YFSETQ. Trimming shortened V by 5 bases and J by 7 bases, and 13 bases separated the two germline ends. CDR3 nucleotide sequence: TGCGCCAGCAGAGATACAAATGGAGAGCAGTACTTC. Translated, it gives CASRDTNGEQYF.

CDR3 sequence reads: CSARQGYSGNTIYF. The CDR3 bases are TGCAGTGCTCGACAGGGCTACTCTGGAAACACCATATATTTT. J is TRBJ1-3 and V is TRBV20-1, with 7 bases that match TRBD1. This CDR3 contains 14 residues. J was trimmed by 0 bases and V by 5 bases; bases with no gene match: 4. The germline V gene has CDR1 DFQATT and CDR2 SNEGSKA (reference sequence).

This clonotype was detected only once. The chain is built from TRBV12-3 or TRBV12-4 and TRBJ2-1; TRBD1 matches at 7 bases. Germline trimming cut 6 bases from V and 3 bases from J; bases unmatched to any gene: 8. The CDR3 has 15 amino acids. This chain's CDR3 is CASRPPGQYYNEQFF. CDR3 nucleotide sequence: TGTGCCAGCAGGCCACCGGGACAGTACTACAATGAGCAGTTCTTC.

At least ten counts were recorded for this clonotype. The CDR3 sequence is CASARLEAFF. In DNA form, the CDR3 reads TGTGCTAGTGCCCGGCTTGAAGCTTTCTTT. V and J are TRBV12-5 and TRBJ1-1; D unresolved. CDR3 size: 10 residues. Trimming removed 7 bases at V and 7 bases at J, with 7 bases between. Germline V CDR1 and CDR2: LGHNT, FRNRAP.

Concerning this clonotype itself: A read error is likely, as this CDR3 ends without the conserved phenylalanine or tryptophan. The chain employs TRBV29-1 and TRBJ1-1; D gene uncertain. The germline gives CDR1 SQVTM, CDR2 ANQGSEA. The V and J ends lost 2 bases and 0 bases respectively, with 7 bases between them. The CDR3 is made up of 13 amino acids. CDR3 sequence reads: CSVEMSVNTEAFL. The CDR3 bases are TGCAGCGTTGAAATGTCTGTGAACACTGAAGCTTTCTTA.

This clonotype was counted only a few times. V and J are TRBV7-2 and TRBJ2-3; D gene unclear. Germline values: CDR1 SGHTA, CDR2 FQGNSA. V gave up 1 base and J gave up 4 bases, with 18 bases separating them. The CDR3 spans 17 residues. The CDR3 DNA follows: TGTGCCAGCAGCTTAGTCGTCGCGTACCAATTGGCAGATACGCAGTATTTT. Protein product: CASSLVVAYQLADTQYF.

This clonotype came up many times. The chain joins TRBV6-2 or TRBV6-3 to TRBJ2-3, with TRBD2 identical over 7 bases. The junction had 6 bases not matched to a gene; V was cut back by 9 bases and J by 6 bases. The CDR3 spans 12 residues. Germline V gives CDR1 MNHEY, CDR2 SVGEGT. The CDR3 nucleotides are TGTGCCAGTAAACTAGCGCAGGATACGCAGTATTTT. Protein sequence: CASKLAQDTQYF.

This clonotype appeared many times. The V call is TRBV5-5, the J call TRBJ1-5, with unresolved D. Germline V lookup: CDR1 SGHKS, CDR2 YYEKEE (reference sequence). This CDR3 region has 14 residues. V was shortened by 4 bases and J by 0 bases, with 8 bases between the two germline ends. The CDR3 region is CASSQTNSNQPQHF. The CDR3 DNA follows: TGTGCCAGCAGCCAAACCAATAGCAATCAGCCCCAGCATTTT. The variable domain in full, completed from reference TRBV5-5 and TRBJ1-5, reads DAGVTQSPTHLIKTRGQQVTLRCSPISGHKSVSWYQQVLGQGPQFIFQYYEKEERGRGNFPDRFSARQFPNYSSELNVNALLLGDSALYLCASSQTNSNQPQHFGDGTRLSIL.

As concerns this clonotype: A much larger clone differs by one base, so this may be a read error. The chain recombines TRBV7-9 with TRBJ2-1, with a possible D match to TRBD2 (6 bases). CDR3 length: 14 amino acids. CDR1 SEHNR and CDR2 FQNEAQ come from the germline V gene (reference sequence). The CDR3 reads CAGSLAGRINEQFF. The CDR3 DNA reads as TGTGCCGGCAGCCTCGCGGGAAGGATAAATGAGCAGTTCTTC.

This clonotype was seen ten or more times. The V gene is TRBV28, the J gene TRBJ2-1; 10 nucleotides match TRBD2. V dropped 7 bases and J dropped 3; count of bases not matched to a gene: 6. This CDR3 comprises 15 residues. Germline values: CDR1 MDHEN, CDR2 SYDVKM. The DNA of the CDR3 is TGTGCCAGCAACCCAGGACTAGCGGACTACAATGAGCAGTTCTTC. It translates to CASNPGLADYNEQFF. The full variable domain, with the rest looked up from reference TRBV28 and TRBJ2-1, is DVKVTQSSRYLVKRTGEKVFLECVQDMDHENMFWYRQDPGLGLRLIYFSYDVKMKEKGDIPEGYSVSREKKERFSLILESASTNQTSMYLCASNPGLADYNEQFFGPGTRLTVL.

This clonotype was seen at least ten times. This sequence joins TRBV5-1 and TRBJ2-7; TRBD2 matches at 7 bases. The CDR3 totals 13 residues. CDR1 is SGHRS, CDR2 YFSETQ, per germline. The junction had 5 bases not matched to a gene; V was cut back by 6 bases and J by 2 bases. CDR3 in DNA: TGCGCCAGCAAACTTGGGGGGGCCTACGAGCAGTACTTC. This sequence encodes CASKLGGAYEQYF. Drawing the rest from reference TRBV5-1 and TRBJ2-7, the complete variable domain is KAGVTQTPRYLIKTRGQQVTLSCSPISGHRSVSWYQQTPGQGLQFLFEYFSETQRNKGNFPGRFSGRQFSNSRSEMNVSTLELGDSALYLCASKLGGAYEQYFGPGTRLTVT.